This TCR beta chain stems from a study of shared clonotypes between healthy human individuals. The V end lost 1 base, the J end lost 6 bases, and 9 bases lay between the germline ends. Germline V gives CDR1 LNHNV, CDR2 YYDKDF (reference sequence). This CDR3 spans 14 amino acids. The table came from immunoSEQ multiplex PCR; TCRdb's copy has only in-frame clones and leaves some out. The table records roughly 490,000 clones, 76% of them present only once. The receptor was isolated from a woman between 40 and 50 years old in good health. Some clones in this sample may be carry-over from other donors' samples. The chain couples TRBV15 to TRBJ1-4, with a possible D match to TRBD1 (5 bases). The sample consisted of PBMCs. The CDR3 spells CATSRVRGDEKLFF. The DNA of the CDR3 is TGTGCCACCAGCAGAGTCCGGGGGGATGAAAAACTGTTTTTT.